This T cell receptor (beta chain) emerged from a study of cytomegalovirus exposure and HLA in healthy donors. Of note for this clone: Its specificity is not known.

Vbeta (60) and Jbeta (13) primers were used in the PCR. The method was immunoSEQ multiplex PCR; TCRdb's version includes in-frame clones alone and lacks a portion of them. The table for this sample gives some 70,000 clones. Study-wide points: The study flagged roughly 150 TCR beta chains as cytomegalovirus-associated.

Trimming removed 2 bases from V and 2 bases from J, with 12 bases in between. Germline-derived CDR1 and CDR2 are KGHSH and LQKENI. The CDR3 has 16 amino acids. The sequence came from a boy aged 10-17 years in good health and CMV-seronegative. Input material: PBMCs. The chain carries TRBV18 and TRBJ2-2; no definite D call. CDR3 nucleotides: TGTGCCAGCTCACCATTCCGACAAGGAAACACCGGGGAGCTGTTTTTT. Translated, it gives CASSPFRQGNTGELFF.